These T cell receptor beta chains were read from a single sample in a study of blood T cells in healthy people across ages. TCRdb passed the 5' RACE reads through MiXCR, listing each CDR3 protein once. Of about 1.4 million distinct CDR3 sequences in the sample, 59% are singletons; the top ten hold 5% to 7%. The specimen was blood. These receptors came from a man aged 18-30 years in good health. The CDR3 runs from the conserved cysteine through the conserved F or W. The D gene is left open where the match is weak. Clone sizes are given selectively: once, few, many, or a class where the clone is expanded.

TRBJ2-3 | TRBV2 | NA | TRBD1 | CASSGGGSDTQYF | TGTGCCAGCAGTGGAGGGGGCTCAGATACGCAGTATTTT
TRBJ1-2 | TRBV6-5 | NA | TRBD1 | CASRRGQGESGYTF | TGTGCCAGCAGAAGGGGACAGGGGGAATCTGGCTACACCTTC
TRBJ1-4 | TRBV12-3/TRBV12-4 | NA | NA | CASSLGYRTPDEKLFF | TGTGCCAGCAGTTTAGGGTACAGGACCCCCGACGAAAAACTGTTTTTT
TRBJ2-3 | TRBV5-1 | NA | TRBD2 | CASSSRLAGTSTDTQYF | TGCGCCAGCAGCTCCCGACTAGCGGGGACTAGCACAGATACGCAGTATTTT
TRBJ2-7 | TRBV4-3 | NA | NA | CASSQDTGFGGYEQYF | TGCGCCAGCAGCCAGGATACAGGGTTTGGAGGCTACGAGCAGTACTTC
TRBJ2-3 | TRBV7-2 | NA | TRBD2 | CASSPSGPHTDTQYF | TGTGCCAGCAGCCCTAGCGGGCCCCACACAGATACGCAGTATTTT
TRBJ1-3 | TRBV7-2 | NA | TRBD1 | CASSLGQGGGNTIYF | TGTGCCAGCAGCTTAGGACAGGGGGGTGGAAACACCATATATTTT
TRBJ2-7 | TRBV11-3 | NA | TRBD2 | CASSLVGGGPYNEQYF | TGTGCCAGCAGCCTAGTGGGCGGGGGGCCTTACAATGAGCAGTACTTC
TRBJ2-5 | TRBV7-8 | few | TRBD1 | CASSSRGRQDQETQYF | TGTGCCAGCAGCTCTAGGGGGCGGCAGGACCAAGAGACCCAGTACTTC
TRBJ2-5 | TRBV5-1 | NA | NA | CASSLGVDVSETQYF | TGCGCCAGCAGCTTGGGGGTAGACGTCTCAGAGACCCAGTACTTC
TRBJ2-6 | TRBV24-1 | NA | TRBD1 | CATSDGQAIGLGANVLTF | TGTGCCACCAGTGATGGACAGGCCATCGGGCTAGGGGCCAACGTCCTGACTTTC
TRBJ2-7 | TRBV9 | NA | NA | CASSVKSGTYEQYF | TGTGCCAGCAGCGTAAAATCGGGGACCTACGAGCAGTACTTC
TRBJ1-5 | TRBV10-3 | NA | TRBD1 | CAISEEQGGFNPQHF | TGTGCCATCAGTGAAGAACAGGGGGGGTTTAATCCCCAGCATTTT
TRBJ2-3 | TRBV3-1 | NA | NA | CASTPGTAIFDTQYF | TGTGCCAGCACTCCCGGGACTGCAATTTTTGATACGCAGTATTTT
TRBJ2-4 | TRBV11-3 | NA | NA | CASSLSNQNIQYF | TGTGCCAGCAGCTTATCGAACCAAAACATTCAGTACTTC
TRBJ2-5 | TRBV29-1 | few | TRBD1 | CSVELGQGGGKTQYF | TGCAGCGTTGAATTAGGACAGGGAGGTGGGAAGACCCAGTACTTC
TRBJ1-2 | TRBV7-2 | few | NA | CASSLVAANYGYTF | TGTGCCAGCAGCTTAGTAGCAGCCAACTATGGCTACACCTTC
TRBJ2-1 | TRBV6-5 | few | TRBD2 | CASRRTSGTEQFF | TGTGCCAGCAGGCGGACTAGCGGGACTGAGCAGTTCTTC
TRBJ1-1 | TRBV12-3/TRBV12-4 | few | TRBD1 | CASTRTGDAFF | TGTGCCAGCACCCGAACAGGGGACGCTTTCTTT
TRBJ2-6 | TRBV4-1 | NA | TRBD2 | CASSHSPGLAEAGANVLTF | TGCGCCAGCAGCCATTCACCGGGACTAGCGGAAGCTGGGGCCAACGTCCTGACTTTC
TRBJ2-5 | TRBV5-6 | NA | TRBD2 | CASSLSGATQYF | TGTGCCAGCAGCCTTAGCGGGGCGACCCAGTACTTC
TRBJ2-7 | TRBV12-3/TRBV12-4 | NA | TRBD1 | CASSPSGTATDEQYF | TGTGCCAGCAGTCCATCCGGGACAGCGACCGACGAGCAGTACTTC
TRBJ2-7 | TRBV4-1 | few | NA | CASSPTQGSGSYEQYF | TGCGCCAGCAGCCCTACCCAGGGGAGTGGTTCCTACGAGCAGTACTTC
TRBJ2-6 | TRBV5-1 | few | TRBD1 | CASSYLQGASGANVLTF | TGCGCCAGCAGCTATCTACAGGGGGCCTCTGGGGCCAACGTCCTGACTTTC
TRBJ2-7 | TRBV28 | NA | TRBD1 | CASSLSFRDRQTNYEQYF | TGTGCCAGCAGTTTATCGTTCCGGGACAGGCAGACTAATTACGAGCAGTACTTC
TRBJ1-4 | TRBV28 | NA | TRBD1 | CASSFAYLGQRVETNEKLFF | TGTGCCAGCAGTTTCGCATATTTGGGACAGCGAGTAGAGACTAATGAAAAACTGTTTTTT
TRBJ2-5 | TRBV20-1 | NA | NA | CSVRTGAETQYF | TGCAGTGTAAGGACGGGGGCAGAGACCCAGTACTTC
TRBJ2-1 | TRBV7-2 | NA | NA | CASSPGPNSYNEQFF | TGTGCCAGCAGCCCGGGACCCAACTCCTACAATGAGCAGTTCTTC
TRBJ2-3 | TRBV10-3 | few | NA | CATLTEIGTDTQYF | TGTGCCACCTTAACAGAAATTGGGACAGATACGCAGTATTTT
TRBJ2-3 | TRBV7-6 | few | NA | CASSLVGSPTDTQYF | TGTGCCAGCAGCTTAGTCGGGAGCCCCACAGATACGCAGTATTTT
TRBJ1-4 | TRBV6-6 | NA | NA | CASSYSGEIGEKLFF | TGTGCCAGCAGTTACTCAGGGGAGATTGGTGAAAAACTGTTTTTT
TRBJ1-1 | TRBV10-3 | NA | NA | CAISVEATEAFF | TGTGCCATCAGTGTCGAGGCAACTGAAGCTTTCTTT
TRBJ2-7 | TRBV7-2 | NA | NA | CASSLIPGVSYEQYF | TGTGCCAGCAGCTTAATTCCGGGGGTCTCCTACGAGCAGTACTTC
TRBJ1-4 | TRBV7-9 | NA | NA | CASSLLVVPEEKLFF | TGTGCCAGCAGCCTACTAGTTGTCCCAGAAGAAAAACTGTTTTTT
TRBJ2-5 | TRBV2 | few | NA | CASSPGVRETQYF | TGTGCCAGCAGTCCAGGGGTCCGAGAGACCCAGTACTTC
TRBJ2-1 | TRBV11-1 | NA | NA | CASSSDTRRYNEQFF | TGTGCCAGCAGCTCAGACACGCGACGCTACAATGAGCAGTTCTTC
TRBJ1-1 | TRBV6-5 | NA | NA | CASTLGGLSEAFF | TGTGCCAGCACCCTGGGAGGATTATCTGAAGCTTTCTTT